These T cell receptor beta chains were read from a single sample in a study of T cells in localized non-small cell lung cancer. The method was immunoSEQ multiplex PCR; TCRdb's version includes in-frame clones alone and lacks a portion of them. The sample has around 35,000 clones, about 92% seen once; the top ten hold 7.9%. The input for sequencing was peripheral blood, taken before any cancer treatment. Every receptor here comes from a female donor aged 60 or older with stage I lung adenocarcinoma. CDR3s include the opening cysteine and the closing phenylalanine or tryptophan. The D gene is left open where the match is weak. Size values are once, few and many counts, or a class for expanded clones, and some rows have none.

v_gene	j_gene	d_gene	abundance	CDR3aa	CDR3nt
TRBV6-5	TRBJ2-1	TRBD2	-	CASRSGDSYNEQFF	TGTGCCAGCAGGAGCGGGGACTCCTACAATGAGCAGTTCTTC
TRBV15	TRBJ1-5	-	-	CATGEVRYQPQHF	TGTGCCACCGGGGAGGTGCGGTATCAGCCCCAGCATTTT
TRBV7-9	TRBJ2-2	-	once	CASSLAGSGELFF	TGTGCCAGCAGCTTAGCTGGTTCCGGGGAGCTGTTTTTT
TRBV7-2	TRBJ2-5	-	-	CASAQGWGLQETQYF	TGTGCCAGCGCTCAAGGCTGGGGGCTCCAAGAGACCCAGTACTTC
TRBV9	TRBJ2-2	TRBD2	-	CASSVTLAGDSTGELFF	TGTGCCAGCAGCGTCACCCTAGCGGGCGATTCCACCGGGGAGCTGTTTTTT
TRBV19	TRBJ2-6	-	-	CASIPGGATGSGANVLTF	TGTGCCAGTATCCCGGGCGGAGCGACTGGCTCTGGGGCCAACGTCCTGACTTTC
TRBV19	TRBJ2-3	TRBD2	-	CASSIALAGGTDTQYF	TGTGCCAGTAGTATTGCACTAGCGGGAGGTACAGATACGCAGTATTTT
TRBV27	TRBJ2-3	TRBD2	-	CASSSLAGGASTDTQYF	TGTGCCAGCAGTTCGCTAGCGGGAGGCGCTAGCACAGATACGCAGTATTTT
TRBV7-3	TRBJ2-1	TRBD2	-	CASSELAGMWNEQFF	TGTGCCAGCAGCGAACTAGCGGGAATGTGGAATGAGCAGTTCTTC
TRBV2	TRBJ2-3	-	-	CASSLGQIRTDTQYF	TGTGCCAGCAGTCTAGGACAGATACGCACAGATACGCAGTATTTT
TRBV18	TRBJ2-3	-	-	CASSISRGGFTDTQYF	TGTGCCAGCTCAATATCGAGGGGGGGCTTCACAGATACGCAGTATTTT
TRBV9	TRBJ1-5	-	-	CASSVGAGRGNQPQHF	TGTGCCAGCAGCGTAGGAGCGGGCAGGGGCAATCAGCCCCAGCATTTT
TRBV2	TRBJ2-2	-	-	CASNRPNTGELFF	TGTGCCAGCAACAGGCCGAACACCGGGGAGCTGTTTTTT
TRBV28	TRBJ2-7	TRBD1	-	CASSLAQGASEQYF	TGTGCCAGCAGTTTAGCACAGGGGGCAAGTGAGCAGTACTTC
TRBV11-3	TRBJ2-3	TRBD2	-	CASSLGVSAGEGDTQYF	TGTGCCAGCAGCTTAGGGGTCTCGGCGGGAGAGGGAGATACGCAGTATTTT
TRBV5-1	TRBJ2-7	-	-	CASSQRTEGEQYF	TGCGCCAGCAGCCAGCGGACAGAGGGCGAGCAGTACTTC
TRBV5-8	TRBJ1-1	TRBD1	-	CASSLRTGGMGAFF	TGTGCCAGCAGCTTGAGAACAGGGGGCATGGGGGCTTTCTTT
TRBV7-9	TRBJ2-1	-	-	CASSLYREDEQFF	TGTGCCAGCAGCTTATACAGGGAGGATGAGCAGTTCTTC
TRBV7-2	TRBJ2-5	TRBD2	-	CASSSRTRGERETQYF	TGTGCCAGCAGCTCGAGGACTAGAGGGGAAAGAGAGACCCAGTACTTC
TRBV7-9	TRBJ1-2	TRBD1	-	CASSLAYRGLYGYTF	TGTGCCAGCAGCTTAGCGTACAGGGGGCTGTATGGCTACACCTTC
TRBV19	TRBJ1-3	-	-	CASSIRPTGNTIYF	TGTGCCAGTAGTATAAGACCCACTGGAAACACCATATATTTT
TRBV5-4	TRBJ2-1	-	-	CASSLRGGPYNEQFF	TGTGCCAGCAGCTTGCGAGGCGGGCCCTACAATGAGCAGTTCTTC
TRBV30	TRBJ1-1	-	-	CAWSNNYEAFF	TGTGCCTGGAGTAATAATTATGAAGCTTTCTTT
TRBV7-3	TRBJ2-5	-	-	CASSSRLGIGETQYF	TGTGCCAGCAGCTCTCGACTAGGGATCGGCGAGACCCAGTACTTC
TRBV11-2	TRBJ1-1	-	few	CASSPGIGAEAFF	TGTGCCAGCAGCCCCGGGATCGGGGCTGAAGCTTTCTTT
TRBV19	TRBJ1-2	TRBD1	-	CASKPGGPYGYTF	TGTGCCAGTAAGCCAGGGGGCCCCTATGGCTACACCTTC
TRBV6-5	TRBJ2-1	TRBD2	once	CASRTSGSGYNEQFF	TGTGCCAGCAGAACAAGCGGGAGCGGCTACAATGAGCAGTTCTTC
TRBV6-5	TRBJ1-3	-	-	CASSYGPSGNTIYF	TGTGCCAGCAGTTACGGGCCCTCTGGAAACACCATATATTTT
TRBV6-5	TRBJ1-2	-	-	CASSPTGLLTYGYTF	TGTGCCAGCAGCCCAACAGGGCTCCTTACCTATGGCTACACCTTC
TRBV5-4	TRBJ2-3	-	-	CASSSGADTQYF	TGTGCCAGCAGTTCCGGAGCAGATACGCAGTATTTT
TRBV14	TRBJ2-1	-	-	CASSLGRRGEQFF	TGTGCCAGCAGCCTCGGTCGTCGGGGTGAGCAGTTCTTC
TRBV10-3	TRBJ2-3	-	-	CATQFTDTQYF	TGTGCCACCCAGTTCACAGATACGCAGTATTTT
TRBV28	TRBJ1-2	-	-	CASSLQQEFGYTF	TGTGCCAGCAGTTTACAACAGGAATTTGGCTACACCTTC
TRBV5-1	TRBJ1-4	-	once	CASSLVPATNEKLFF	TGCGCCAGCAGCTTGGTCCCCGCAACTAATGAAAAACTGTTTTTT
TRBV27	TRBJ1-1	-	-	CASSLSGGIGTEAFF	TGTGCCAGCAGTTTATCGGGAGGGATAGGAACTGAAGCTTTCTTT
TRBV7-9	TRBJ2-7	-	-	CASSLEGGGPYEQYF	TGTGCCAGCAGCTTAGAGGGGGGCGGTCCGTACGAGCAGTACTTC
TRBV30	TRBJ2-2	-	-	CAWSVGNRAGELFF	TGTGCCTGGAGTGTAGGAAATAGGGCCGGGGAGCTGTTTTTT
TRBV27	TRBJ2-1	-	-	CASSSRPGPLSYNEQFF	TGTGCCAGCAGTTCCAGGCCGGGACCACTCTCCTACAATGAGCAGTTCTTC
TRBV28	TRBJ1-1	TRBD1	-	CASITGGSGTEAFF	TGTGCCAGCATCACAGGGGGCTCGGGCACTGAAGCTTTCTTT
TRBV7-2	TRBJ2-6	-	-	CASSLAQGLGGANVLTF	TGTGCCAGCAGCTTAGCGCAGGGGCTAGGCGGGGCCAACGTCCTGACTTTC
TRBV28	TRBJ1-5	TRBD1	-	CASSLGDRGRQPQHF	TGTGCCAGCAGTTTAGGTGACAGGGGGCGCCAGCCCCAGCATTTT
TRBV28	TRBJ1-1	-	-	CASYSNTEAFF	TGTGCCAGCTACAGCAACACTGAAGCTTTCTTT
TRBV7-2	TRBJ2-7	-	-	CASSFRSPFDEQYF	TGTGCCAGCAGCTTTCGGTCCCCTTTCGACGAGCAGTACTTC
TRBV7-9	TRBJ2-2	-	few	CASRGTLGTGGELFF	TGTGCCAGCAGAGGGACGCTGGGGACCGGCGGGGAGCTGTTTTTT
TRBV12-5	TRBJ1-3	-	-	CASRQGDAGNTIYF	TGTGCTAGTCGACAAGGGGACGCTGGAAACACCATATATTTT
TRBV30	TRBJ1-1	-	-	CAWNLGRGNTEAFF	TGTGCCTGGAACCTTGGACGGGGGAACACTGAAGCTTTCTTT
TRBV6-5	TRBJ1-2	-	-	CASSYRSNYGYTF	TGTGCCAGCAGTTACAGGAGCAACTATGGCTACACCTTC
TRBV28	TRBJ1-5	-	-	CASRLQGRAQPQHF	TGTGCCAGCAGACTACAGGGTAGGGCTCAGCCCCAGCATTTT
TRBV9	TRBJ2-5	TRBD2	-	CASSASASGLQETQYF	TGTGCCAGCAGCGCGTCCGCTAGCGGTCTCCAAGAGACCCAGTACTTC
TRBV18	TRBJ2-1	-	-	CASSPPRSNEQFF	TGTGCCAGCTCACCCCCCCGGTCCAATGAGCAGTTCTTC
TRBV9	TRBJ1-2	-	-	CASSVDQGHGYTF	TGTGCCAGCAGCGTAGATCAGGGGCATGGCTACACCTTC